This is a list of T cell receptor beta chains from one sample in a study of T cell responses to AZD1222 COVID-19 vaccine. The data were produced by immunoSEQ multiplex PCR, yet TCRdb's version contains in-frame clones alone and is incomplete. The sample contains about 85,000 clones, more than 90% of which appear only once. The sample in question was peripheral blood, obtained on day 0 of AZD1222 vaccination. These receptors were taken from an adult in good health. The CDR3 runs from the conserved cysteine through the conserved F or W. A D gene is named only where the DNA matches it firmly. The size field is filled for only some rows; it gives once, few, many or a size class.

TRBJ1-4 | . | TRBV7-9 | few | CASSLVQGQGEKLFF | TGTGCCAGCAGCTTAGTCCAGGGTCAGGGTGAAAAACTGTTTTTT
TRBJ2-2 | TRBD2 | TRBV12-5 | . | CASGLNGAGAGELFF | TGTGCTAGTGGTTTGAACGGAGCGGGAGCCGGGGAGCTGTTTTTT
TRBJ2-7 | . | TRBV10-1 | . | CAIRGGYEQYF | TGCGCCATCAGGGGCGGGTACGAGCAGTACTTC
TRBJ2-1 | . | TRBV2 | . | CASRRGVYNEQFF | TGTGCCAGCAGGAGGGGGGTCTACAATGAGCAGTTCTTC
TRBJ2-7 | . | TRBV7-9 | . | CASSPGVSEQYF | TGTGCCAGCAGCCCCGGAGTCTCCGAGCAGTACTTC
TRBJ1-4 | TRBD1 | TRBV11-2 | once | CASSKDRGNEKLFF | TGTGCCAGCAGCAAGGACAGGGGTAATGAAAAACTGTTTTTT
TRBJ1-1 | . | TRBV19 | . | CASRKTGNTEAFF | TGTGCCAGTAGGAAGACAGGGAACACTGAAGCTTTCTTT
TRBJ1-1 | . | TRBV12-3/TRBV12-4 | . | CASSPINGGEAFF | TGTGCCAGCAGTCCGATCAATGGGGGAGAAGCTTTCTTT
TRBJ1-5 | . | TRBV19 | . | CASSISQGRSNQPQHF | TGTGCCAGTAGTATCTCCCAGGGCCGGTCCAATCAGCCCCAGCATTTT
TRBJ1-1 | . | TRBV27 | . | CASSRTPEAQAFF | TGTGCCAGCAGCCGAACCCCGGAGGCCCAAGCTTTCTTT
TRBJ1-3 | TRBD1 | TRBV7-2 | . | CASSMTGNTIYF | TGTGCCAGCAGCATGACAGGGAACACCATATATTTT
TRBJ2-7 | . | TRBV7-9 | . | CASSPEGDYEQYF | TGTGCCAGCAGCCCAGAAGGCGACTACGAGCAGTACTTC
TRBJ2-1 | . | TRBV6-6 | . | CASSYYHQVGEQFF | TGTGCCAGCAGTTACTACCATCAGGTGGGTGAGCAGTTCTTC
TRBJ1-5 | . | TRBV5-6 | once | CASSYKGSNQPQHF | TGTGCCAGCAGCTACAAAGGGAGCAATCAGCCCCAGCATTTT
TRBJ1-3 | TRBD1 | TRBV5-8 | . | CASSSTTGVLPNTIYF | TGTGCCAGCAGCTCCACGACAGGGGTTCTACCGAACACCATATATTTT
TRBJ1-3 | . | TRBV3-1/TRBV3-2 | . | CASSQDPPGRHTIYF | TGTGCCAGCAGCCAAGATCCTCCGGGGAGACACACCATATATTTT
TRBJ1-1 | TRBD1 | TRBV29-1 | . | CSGRQGAIAEAFF | TGCAGCGGAAGACAGGGGGCTATAGCTGAAGCTTTCTTT
TRBJ1-2 | . | TRBV9 | . | CASSVVEGLGYTF | TGTGCCAGCAGCGTAGTGGAGGGACTTGGCTACACCTTC
TRBJ1-4 | . | TRBV2 | once | CAIRRGDNEKLFF | TGTGCCATACGGAGGGGCGATAATGAAAAACTGTTTTTT
TRBJ1-4 | . | TRBV5-1 | . | CASSLAGQGANEKLFF | TGCGCCAGCAGCTTGGCTGGGCAGGGAGCTAATGAAAAACTGTTTTTT
TRBJ1-2 | TRBD1 | TRBV27 | . | CASSFGQGVGYTF | TGTGCCAGCAGTTTTGGACAGGGGGTCGGCTACACCTTC
TRBJ2-2 | TRBD1 | TRBV24-1 | . | CATSDSGGVESGELFF | TGTGCCACCAGTGATTCAGGGGGCGTTGAATCCGGGGAGCTGTTTTTT
TRBJ2-5 | TRBD2 | TRBV7-3 | . | CASSLGLAGERETQYF | TGTGCCAGCAGCCTTGGACTAGCGGGAGAGCGAGAGACCCAGTACTTC
TRBJ1-4 | . | TRBV29-1 | . | CSVGGSEGKLFF | TGCAGCGTTGGGGGGTCAGAGGGAAAACTGTTTTTT
TRBJ1-1 | . | TRBV7-2 | . | CASSLARGTSTEAFF | TGTGCCAGCAGCTTAGCCAGAGGAACTTCCACTGAAGCTTTCTTT
TRBJ2-5 | . | TRBV11-2 | . | CASSLVWGPQQYF | TGTGCCAGCAGCTTAGTTTGGGGGCCCCAGCAGTACTTC
TRBJ2-2 | . | TRBV18 | . | CASSPGGARGTGELFF | TGTGCCAGCTCACCCGGCGGGGCCCGCGGCACCGGGGAGCTGTTTTTT